This TCR beta chain was profiled in a study of T cell changes during pregnancy in multiple sclerosis. V shed 5 bases and J 7 bases; nucleotides not matched to a gene: 6. CDR1 and CDR2 from the germline V gene are MNHEY and SMNVEV (reference sequence). The CDR3 consists of 14 residues. Profiling relied on immunoSEQ multiplex PCR, and the TCRdb table lists in-frame clones only, not all of them. The sample shows 65,000 to 85,000 clones, 94% of them seen only once. This receptor was taken from a female donor in good health, enrolled as a control in a pregnancy study. The specimen comprised peripheral blood, sampled in the second trimester of pregnancy. This chain connects TRBV27 to TRBJ1-4, with 8 bases that match TRBD1. The CDR3 region has the DNA TGTGCCAGCAGTCTTAGGACAGGGCGTGAAAAACTGTTTTTT. Translation: CASSLRTGREKLFF.